Shown below are 10 T cell receptor beta chains from a single sample sequenced in a study of cytomegalovirus exposure and HLA in healthy donors. With 60 Vbeta and 13 Jbeta primers, the PCR was carried out. Using immunoSEQ multiplex PCR, the repertoire was profiled, and TCRdb retains in-frame clones only, with some absent. The table has 75,000 to 95,000 clones, almost 85% seen once. Sequencing input: PBMCs. The receptors were sampled from a woman aged 18-29 years in good health and CMV-seropositive.

The V and J genes are TRBV2 and TRBJ2-5, with D unresolved. Per germline, CDR1 SNHLY and CDR2 FYNNEI. The CDR3 runs 13 residues. V was shortened by 7 bases and J by 5 bases, with 14 bases between the two germline ends. As DNA, the CDR3 is TGTGCCAGCACTCTAGTGCTTGGGGAGACCCAGTACTTC. It yields the protein CASTLVLGETQYF.

This chain uses TRBV30 with TRBJ2-3; a weak D match, TRBD1 (6 bases). From germline, CDR1 is GTSNPN and CDR2 SVGIG (reference sequence). The CDR3 is 14 amino acids. Trimming took off 0 bases at V and 2 bases at J, with 9 bases between the two ends. This CDR3 reads CAWSVGQTTDTQYF. The CDR3 DNA follows: TGTGCCTGGAGTGTTGGACAGACCACAGATACGCAGTATTTT.

This chain joins TRBV20-1 and TRBJ2-7; D is possibly TRBD1 (6 bases). The CDR3 consists of 11 residues. V shed 4 bases and J shed 3 bases, with 7 bases lying between them. CDR1 is DFQATT and CDR2 is SNEGSKA in the germline V gene (reference sequence). The CDR3 here is CSAIQGYEQYF. The CDR3, as DNA: TGCAGTGCTATACAGGGCTACGAGCAGTACTTC.

The V gene is TRBV15, the J gene TRBJ1-3; a possible D gene is TRBD1 (5 bases). The V gene lost 7 bases and the J gene lost 4 bases, with 14 bases spanning the gap. Germline V gene data show CDR1 as LNHNV and CDR2 as YYDKDF (reference sequence). CDR3 size: 14 residues. CDR3 in amino acids: CATKDTGTGNTIYF. The CDR3, as DNA: TGTGCCACCAAAGATACAGGCACCGGAAACACCATATATTTT.

V usage is TRBV18 and J usage is TRBJ2-1; the D is unclear. The CDR3 extends over 14 amino acids. Germline lookup yields CDR1 KGHSH and CDR2 LQKENI. V lost 7 bases to trimming and J lost 1 base, with 11 bases between them. In DNA form, the CDR3 reads TGTGCCAGCTTTAACTTTAATTCCTACAATGAGCAGTTCTTC. This codes for CASFNFNSYNEQFF.

V and J are TRBV7-9 and TRBJ2-7; 7 bases line up with TRBD2. This CDR3 region has 14 residues. The germline V gene encodes CDR1 SEHNR and CDR2 FQNEAQ (reference sequence). V trimming: 1 base; J trimming: 4 bases; junction bases outside the gene matches: 4. CDR3 DNA: TGTGCCAGCAGCTTAGGGGCGGGAGAGTACGAGCAGTACTTC. Translation gives CASSLGAGEYEQYF.

The CDR3 coding sequence is TGTGCCAGCAGTTATCAGGGGGCCAGGACAGATACGCAGTATTTT. Protein sequence: CASSYQGARTDTQYF. The chain couples TRBV6-6 to TRBJ2-3; 8 bases align to TRBD1. Germline lookup yields CDR1 MNHNY and CDR2 SVGAGI (reference sequence). Losses at the gene ends were 3 bases for V and 3 bases for J; bases not matched to a gene: 5. The CDR3 loop spans 15 amino acids.

V and J are TRBV4-1 and TRBJ2-1; TRBD1 is a possible D gene (6 bases). Looked up from germline, CDR1 is MGHRA and CDR2 is YSYEKL. This CDR3 is 14 amino acids long. The germline V and J ends were trimmed by 4 bases and 3 bases, with 10 bases remaining between them. The CDR3 sequence is CASSPATGYNEQFF. Here the CDR3 DNA reads TGCGCCAGCAGCCCTGCGACAGGCTACAATGAGCAGTTCTTC.

The chain links TRBV7-3 to TRBJ1-2, with 7 nucleotides matching TRBD1. The CDR3 is made up of 15 amino acids. Germline CDR1 SGHTA, CDR2 FQGTGA. Germline trimming cut 1 base from V and 0 bases from J; bases unmatched to any gene: 2. CDR3 coding DNA: TGTGCCAGCAGCTTAAACGGACAGGCTAACTATGGCTACACCTTC. Translating gives CASSLNGQANYGYTF.

The rearrangement uses TRBV18 and TRBJ2-1; TRBD1 matches at 12 bases. Germline V gives CDR1 KGHSH, CDR2 LQKENI. J lost 8 bases, V lost 4 bases, and 6 bases had no gene match. The CDR3 has 15 amino acids. The chain's CDR3 is CASSRDRGPSDEQFF. CDR3 nucleotides: TGTGCCAGCTCACGGGACAGGGGGCCAAGCGATGAGCAGTTCTTC.